The 18 T cell receptor beta chains below were found in one sample sequenced in a study of T-cell reconstitution after alpha-beta-depleted transplantation in children (dated by TCRdb to about 2016). The library was produced with PCR. Sequencing relied on an Illumina HiSeq 2500. TCR libraries were prepared with molecular barcoding, using unique molecular identifiers to normalize TCRbeta repertoire quantification. TCRdb trimmed public reads at Q25 via fastp, called clones via MiXCR and kept in-frame beta chains. Rows are unified per CDR3 protein, each entry keeping the most common DNA and genes. The sample table lists 800,000 to 1,000,000 distinct CDR3 sequences, around 30% of them with a count of one. About 28% of the sample lies in the top ten. The treatment or condition label corresponds to: allogeneic hematopoietic cell transplantation with graft depleted of TCRalphabeta T cells and CD19 B cells.

Specimen: PBMCs, mostly from graft donor cells, collected 360 days after TCRalphabeta/CD19-depleted stem cell transplant. The receptors shown here come from a boy in the first two years of life who had a stem cell transplant for SCID, so the T cells may come from the graft donor.

The V call is TRBV3-1, the J call TRBJ1-5; the match to TRBD1 covers 8 bases. This CDR3 spans 15 amino acids. CDR1 and CDR2 (germline): LGHDT, YNNKEL (reference sequence). V trimming: 0 bases; J trimming: 9 bases; junction bases outside the gene matches: 7. CDR3 DNA sequence: TGTGCCAGCAGCCAAGATCTGACAGGGGTAGCGCCCCAGCATTTT. Protein product: CASSQDLTGVAPQHF.

This clonotype showed up just a few times. The CDR3 reads CATSRFPGGRPDTQYF. Here the CDR3 DNA reads TGTGCCACCAGCAGATTCCCCGGGGGGCGCCCAGATACGCAGTATTTT. The chain carries TRBV15 and TRBJ2-3; a possible D gene is TRBD2 (7 bases). Germline V CDR1 and CDR2: LNHNV, YYDKDF (reference sequence). The CDR3 contains 16 residues. The V end was cut by 2 bases, the J end by 4 bases, with 16 bases between. Using reference TRBV15 and TRBJ2-3 for the parts outside the CDR3, the full variable domain is DAMVIQNPRYQVTQFGKPVTLSCSQTLNHNVMYWYQQKSSQAPKLLFHYYDKDFNNEADTPDNFQSRRPNTSFCFLDIRSPGLGDTAMYLCATSRFPGGRPDTQYFGPGTRLTVL.

This clonotype was found a few times. The chain uses TRBV29-1 and TRBJ2-1, with 9 bases lining up with TRBD1. J gave up 4 bases and V 7 bases, and 5 bases lay outside the gene matches. This CDR3 contains 13 residues. The germline V gene encodes CDR1 SQVTM and CDR2 ANQGSEA. The CDR3 loop reads CSAGQGMYNEQFF. In DNA form, the CDR3 reads TGCAGCGCTGGACAGGGGATGTACAATGAGCAGTTCTTC.

V usage is TRBV5-6 and J usage is TRBJ2-1; D gene unclear. The ends were cut back, 1 base at V and 5 bases at J, with 13 bases in the middle. This CDR3 spans 15 amino acids. The germline V gene has CDR1 SGHDT and CDR2 YYEEEE. In DNA, the CDR3 is TGTGCCAGCAGCTTGAGAACTACTAATCACAATGAGCAGTTCTTC. This encodes CASSLRTTNHNEQFF.

The chain carries TRBV4-3 and TRBJ2-5, with TRBD1 as a possible D gene (5 bases). Between the trimmed V and J ends, which lost 4 bases and 2 bases, there was a span of 17 bases. CDR3 length: 16 residues. Germline V gene sequence: CDR1 LGHNA, CDR2 YSLEER. DNA of the CDR3: TGCGCCAGCAGCCGGGATAGGGGCGTGGGGCAAGAGACCCAGTACTTC. Translated, it gives CASSRDRGVGQETQYF.

DNA of the CDR3: TGCAGCGTTGAAGAATCGAGGGTCGCTGAAGCTTTCTTT. It specifies CSVEESRVAEAFF. The gene calls are TRBV29-1 and TRBJ1-1; D not resolved. The V gene's germline CDR1 is SQVTM and CDR2 ANQGSEA. V dropped 0 bases and J dropped 6 bases, with 11 bases sitting between them. The CDR3 contains 13 residues.

This chain links TRBV3-1 with TRBJ2-7; D call uncertain. Trimming removed 1 base from V and 1 base from J, with 11 bases in between. The CDR3 spans 15 residues. Germline V gene data show CDR1 as LGHDT and CDR2 as YNNKEL (reference sequence). The CDR3 DNA reads as TGTGCCAGCAGCCAAGGCCAGGTGGCATCCTACGAGCAGTACTTC. It encodes CASSQGQVASYEQYF.

This clonotype occurred a few times. One end of the junction is discordant with germline, which a read error may explain. This chain uses TRBV5-1 with TRBJ1-2; D gene ambiguous. There are 13 residues in the CDR3. The V gene's germline CDR1 is SGHRS and CDR2 YFSETQ. The CDR3: CASSLLGLEDCIF. The CDR3 bases are TGCGCCAGCAGCTTGTTAGGGCTCGAGGACTGCATCTTC.

The chain couples TRBV12-3 or TRBV12-4 to TRBJ2-2, with TRBD1 matching over 7 bases. CDR3 size: 16 residues. Losses at the gene ends were 4 bases for V and 0 bases for J; bases not matched to a gene: 5. As DNA, the CDR3 is TGTGCCAGCAGTTCCCGGACAGGAGCGAACACCGGGGAGCTGTTTTTT. It specifies CASSSRTGANTGELFF.

On this clonotype itself: The junction shows a germline mismatch at one end, possibly a read error. The chain couples TRBV12-3 or TRBV12-4 to TRBJ2-3; the match to TRBD2 covers 12 bases. This CDR3 comprises 18 residues. The CDR3 DNA reads as TGTACCAGCAGTTTAGCCCGACGGACTAGCGGGGCGGGGAATACGCAGTATTTT. Translation: CTSSLARRTSGAGNTQYF.

V is TRBV5-1 and J is TRBJ2-1, with TRBD1 as a possible D gene (6 bases). The germline CDR1 and CDR2 sequences are SGHRS and YFSETQ. The CDR3 is made up of 12 amino acids. Trimming took 4 bases from V and 7 from J, leaving 9 bases between them. CDR3 in DNA: TGCGCCAGCAGCATCCAGGGGAATGAGCAGTTCTTC. Its protein product is CASSIQGNEQFF. The full variable domain, completed using reference TRBV5-1 and TRBJ2-1, is KAGVTQTPRYLIKTRGQQVTLSCSPISGHRSVSWYQQTPGQGLQFLFEYFSETQRNKGNFPGRFSGRQFSNSRSEMNVSTLELGDSALYLCASSIQGNEQFFGPGTRLTVL.

Only a few counts were recorded for this clonotype. The chain combines TRBV9 with TRBJ2-2, with a weak D call TRBD2 (7 bases). The CDR3 has 15 amino acids. Germline V gene lookup returns CDR1 SGDLS and CDR2 YYNGEE. Trimming removed 4 bases from V and 4 bases from J, with 14 bases in between. CDR3 coding DNA: TGTGCCAGCAGCCCCGGGGGGCGCAGCACCGGGGAGCTGTTTTTT. Protein product: CASSPGGRSTGELFF.

The chain is built from TRBV3-1 and TRBJ2-4; D perhaps matches TRBD1 (7 bases). Trimming took 5 bases from V and 11 from J, leaving 10 bases between them. The germline gives CDR1 LGHDT, CDR2 YNNKEL (reference sequence). The CDR3 has 11 amino acids. CDR3 in DNA: TGTGCCAGCAGCGGCGGGACAGTTCAGTACTTC. Translating it yields CASSGGTVQYF.

The CDR3 loop is CASSVVVGEKLFF. The CDR3 DNA reads as TGTGCCAGCAGCGTAGTAGTCGGCGAAAAACTGTTTTTT. V gene TRBV9 combines with J gene TRBJ1-4, with D unclear. V lost 0 bases to trimming and J lost 8 bases, with 8 bases between them. CDR1 is SGDLS, CDR2 YYNGEE, per germline. The CDR3 loop spans 13 amino acids.

The V gene is TRBV20-1, the J gene TRBJ2-4; 8 bases match TRBD2. CDR1 and CDR2 from the germline V gene are DFQATT and SNEGSKA (reference sequence). The CDR3 length is 13 residues. V dropped 6 bases and J dropped 3; count of bases not matched to a gene: 4. CDR3 residues: CSAASGYKNIQYF. The CDR3 region has the DNA TGCAGTGCCGCTAGCGGGTACAAAAACATTCAGTACTTC.

This clonotype was counted a few times. The V call is TRBV20-1, the J call TRBJ2-7, with D possibly being TRBD1 or TRBD2 (5 bases each). V lost 3 bases, J lost 3 bases, and 18 bases lay in between. The CDR3 extends over 15 amino acids. CDR1 and CDR2 (germline): DFQATT, SNEGSKA (reference sequence). The CDR3 is CSARGTRSPYYEQYF. CDR3 nucleotide sequence: TGCAGTGCTAGGGGGACCCGGAGCCCCTACTACGAGCAGTACTTC.

CDR3 coding DNA: TGTGCCAGCAACTTACGGAGGGCCCCCGGCCCCTACGAGCAGTACTTC. Its protein is CASNLRRAPGPYEQYF. The chain carries TRBV6-1 and TRBJ2-7, with a tentative D call TRBD2 (6 bases). Trimming took 7 bases from V and 2 from J, leaving 21 bases between them. CDR1 is MNHNS and CDR2 is SASEGT in the germline V gene. There are 16 residues in the CDR3.

The rearrangement uses TRBV10-3 and TRBJ2-1; D may be TRBD1 (6 bases). The CDR3 length is 13 residues. Germline CDR1 and CDR2: ENHRY and SYGVKD. V was shortened by 7 bases and J by 3 bases, with 10 bases between the two germline ends. The CDR3 sequence: CAIMWGLYNEQFF. CDR3 bases: TGTGCCATCATGTGGGGGCTCTACAATGAGCAGTTCTTC.